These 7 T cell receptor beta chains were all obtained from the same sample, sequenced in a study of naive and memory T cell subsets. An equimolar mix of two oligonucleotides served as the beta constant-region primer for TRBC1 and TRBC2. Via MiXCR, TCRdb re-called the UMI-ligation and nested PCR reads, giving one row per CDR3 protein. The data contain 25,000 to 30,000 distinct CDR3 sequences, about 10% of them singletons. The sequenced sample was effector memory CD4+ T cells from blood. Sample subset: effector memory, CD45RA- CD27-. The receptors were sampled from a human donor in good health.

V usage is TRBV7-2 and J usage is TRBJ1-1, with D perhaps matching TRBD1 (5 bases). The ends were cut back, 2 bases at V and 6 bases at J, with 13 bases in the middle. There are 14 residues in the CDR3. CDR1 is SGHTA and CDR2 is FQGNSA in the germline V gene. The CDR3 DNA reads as TGTGCCAGCAGCTTAACAGGAACTGGCGCTGAAGCTTTCTTT. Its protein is CASSLTGTGAEAFF.

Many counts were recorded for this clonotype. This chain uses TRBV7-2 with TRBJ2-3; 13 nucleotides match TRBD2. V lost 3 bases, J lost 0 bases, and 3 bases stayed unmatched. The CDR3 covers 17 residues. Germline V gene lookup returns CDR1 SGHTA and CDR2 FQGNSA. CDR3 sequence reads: CASSLGLAGPSTDTQYF. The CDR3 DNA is TGTGCCAGCAGCTTGGGACTAGCGGGGCCAAGCACAGATACGCAGTATTTT.

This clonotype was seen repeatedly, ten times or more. CDR3 nucleotide sequence: TGTGCCAGCAGCTCGGACCCGGGACTAGGCAATGAGCAGTTCTTC. This translates into CASSSDPGLGNEQFF. The gene calls are TRBV7-3 and TRBJ2-1; 8 bases line up with TRBD2. The CDR3 spans 15 residues. V was clipped by 4 bases and J by 6 bases; unmatched bases: 8. Germline CDR1 SGHTA, CDR2 FQGTGA.

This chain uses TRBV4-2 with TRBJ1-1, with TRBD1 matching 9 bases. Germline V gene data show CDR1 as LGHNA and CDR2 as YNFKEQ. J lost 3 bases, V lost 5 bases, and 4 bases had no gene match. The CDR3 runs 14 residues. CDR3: CASSGTGKYTEAFF. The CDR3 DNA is TGTGCCAGCAGCGGGACAGGGAAATACACTGAAGCTTTCTTT.

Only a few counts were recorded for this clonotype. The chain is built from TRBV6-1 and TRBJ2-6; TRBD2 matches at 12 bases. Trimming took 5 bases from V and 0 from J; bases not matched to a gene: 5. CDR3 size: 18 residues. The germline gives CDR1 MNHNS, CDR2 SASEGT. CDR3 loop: CASSRTSGINSGANVLTF. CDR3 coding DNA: TGTGCCAGCAGTAGGACTAGCGGGATCAACTCTGGGGCCAACGTCCTGACTTTC.

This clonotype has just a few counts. The CDR3 sequence: CAISDQEVGDPSTEAFF. The CDR3 DNA follows: TGTGCCATCAGTGACCAAGAGGTCGGGGACCCGAGCACTGAAGCTTTCTTT. This chain links TRBV10-3 with TRBJ1-1; maybe TRBD1 (5 bases). The CDR3 contains 17 residues. Germline CDR1 is ENHRY and CDR2 is SYGVKD. V was pared by 3 bases and J by 4 bases, with 21 bases between.

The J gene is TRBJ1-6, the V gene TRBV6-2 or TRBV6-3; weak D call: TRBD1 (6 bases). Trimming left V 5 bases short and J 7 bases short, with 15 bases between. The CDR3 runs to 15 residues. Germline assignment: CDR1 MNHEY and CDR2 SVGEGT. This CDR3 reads CASSGRGLGNSPLHF. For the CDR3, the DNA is TGTGCCAGCAGTGGCCGGGGGCTGGGGAATTCACCCCTCCACTTT.